These 17 T cell receptor beta chains were all obtained from the same sample, sequenced in a study of blood T cell repertoires in COVID-19. Assay used: immunoSEQ multiplex PCR; TCRdb lists only in-frame clones, some missing. Here the sample spans about 88,000 clones, 75% to 90% being singletons. Sequencing was performed on peripheral blood. The receptors derive from a man at least 80 years old with acute or convalescent COVID-19.

The genes are TRBV6-2 or TRBV6-3 and TRBJ2-7; TRBD2 is a possible D gene (6 bases). The CDR3 is 13 residues long. Trimming took 6 bases from V and 2 from J, leaving 11 bases between them. Per germline, CDR1 MNHEY and CDR2 SVGEGT. The DNA for the CDR3 is TGTGCCAGCAGCCGCGGGGAGGCCTACGAGCAGTACTTC. This codes for CASSRGEAYEQYF.

This CDR3 is CASSTRGDRGSQPQHF. The DNA for the CDR3 is TGTGCCAGTAGTACAAGGGGGGACAGGGGGAGTCAGCCCCAGCATTTT. J is TRBJ1-5 and V is TRBV19; the match to TRBD1 covers 11 bases. The germline gives CDR1 LNHDA, CDR2 SQIVND (reference sequence). The CDR3 spans 16 residues. J gave up 6 bases and V 4 bases, and 8 bases lay outside the gene matches.

This rearrangement joins TRBV5-1 to TRBJ1-1, with 8 bases lining up with TRBD1. V lost 5 bases and J lost 2; bases outside the gene matches: 5. The CDR3 has 14 residues. The germline V gene has CDR1 SGHRS and CDR2 YFSETQ. The CDR3 DNA sequence: TGCGCCAGCAGGGACAGGGTCGACAACACTGAAGCTTTCTTT. Translation gives CASRDRVDNTEAFF. Full variable domain (missing parts from reference TRBV5-1 and TRBJ1-1): KAGVTQTPRYLIKTRGQQVTLSCSPISGHRSVSWYQQTPGQGLQFLFEYFSETQRNKGNFPGRFSGRQFSNSRSEMNVSTLELGDSALYLCASRDRVDNTEAFFGQGTRLTVV.

V usage is TRBV3-1 (or the pseudogene TRBV3-2) and J usage is TRBJ2-2, with D possibly TRBD1 on 5 matching bases. The germline V and J ends were trimmed by 0 bases and 0 bases, with 11 bases remaining between them. Germline V gene lookup returns CDR1 LGHDT and CDR2 YNNKEL (reference sequence). The CDR3 consists of 17 residues. The CDR3 spells CASSQDQGFANTGELFF. The DNA of the CDR3 is TGTGCCAGCAGCCAAGATCAGGGATTCGCGAACACCGGGGAGCTGTTTTTT.

This sequence joins TRBV6-6 and TRBJ1-5; 8 nucleotides align to TRBD1. Germline CDR1 MNHNY, CDR2 SVGAGI (reference sequence). This CDR3 has 15 amino acids. The V and J ends lost 6 bases and 4 bases, in that order; junction bases with no gene match: 8. CDR3 nucleotide sequence: TGTGCCAGCAGGGGCAGGGGGCAAGGGAATCAGCCCCAGCATTTT. Amino acids: CASRGRGQGNQPQHF.

The V and J genes are TRBV6-5 and TRBJ1-1; possibly TRBD1 for D (5 bases). The germline CDR1 and CDR2 sequences are MNHEY and SVGAGI. The V end was cut by 6 bases, the J end by 0 bases, with 14 bases between. This CDR3 has 15 residues. The CDR3 DNA is TGTGCCAGCAGGGCCACAGGTGCGGTGAACACTGAAGCTTTCTTT. It encodes CASRATGAVNTEAFF.

V is TRBV18 and J is TRBJ2-7; D is perhaps TRBD2 (5 bases). Trimming pared 6 bases from V and 0 bases from J, leaving 15 bases between. CDR1 is KGHSH and CDR2 is LQKENI in the germline V gene. The CDR3 sequence is 15 residues long. CDR3 in DNA: TGTGCCAGCTCGCTAAGTGGAGGAAGCTCCTACGAGCAGTACTTC. Translating gives CASSLSGGSSYEQYF. Full variable domain (remainder filled in from reference TRBV18 and TRBJ2-7): NAGVMQNPRHLVRRRGQEARLRCSPMKGHSHVYWYRQLPEEGLKFMVYLQKENIIDESGMPKERFSAEFPKEGPSILRIQQVVRGDSAAYFCASSLSGGSSYEQYFGPGTRLTVT.

This chain uses TRBV28 with TRBJ1-2, with 12 bases aligning to TRBD1. The CDR3 is made up of 14 amino acids. In germline, CDR1 is MDHEN, CDR2 SYDVKM. Unmatched junction bases numbered 3, after V lost 3 bases and J lost 7 bases. CDR3 sequence: CASSLGQGARGYTF. The CDR3 DNA is TGTGCCAGCAGTTTGGGACAGGGGGCGCGTGGCTACACCTTC.

The chain has TRBV15 and TRBJ2-7; a weak D match, TRBD2 (7 bases). The CDR3 has 16 amino acids. V was clipped by 5 bases and J by 0 bases, with 17 bases between them. The germline V gene encodes CDR1 LNHNV and CDR2 YYDKDF (reference sequence). The DNA of the CDR3 is TGTGCCACCAGCCCTCGGGCGGGGGCCGGCTCCTACGAGCAGTACTTC. Translation: CATSPRAGAGSYEQYF.

This chain uses TRBV19 with TRBJ1-1, with 10 bases fitting TRBD1. CDR1 is LNHDA, CDR2 SQIVND, per germline (reference sequence). V was clipped by 6 bases and J by 4 bases; unmatched bases: 5. This CDR3 comprises 14 residues. The CDR3 nucleotides read TGTGCCAGTAGCGACAGGGGGCAGGGCACTGAAGCTTTCTTT. Translated: CASSDRGQGTEAFF.

This clone was observed a single time. This chain links TRBV18 with TRBJ2-1; 9 nucleotides match TRBD1. The V gene end was trimmed by 2 bases and the J gene end by 7 bases; junction bases not matched to a gene: 9. The CDR3 totals 16 residues. CDR1 is KGHSH and CDR2 is LQKENI in the germline V gene. The CDR3 DNA is TGTGCCAGCTCACCAAGGGGGACAGGGTATTCGAATGAGCAGTTCTTC. Translation: CASSPRGTGYSNEQFF.

The chain joins TRBV3-1 (or the pseudogene TRBV3-2) to TRBJ1-2; 8 positions agree with TRBD1. CDR3 size: 13 residues. CDR1 LGHDT and CDR2 YNNKEL come from the germline V gene (reference sequence). V gave up 1 base and J gave up 8 bases; unmatched junction bases: 3. CDR3 nucleotides: TGTGCCAGCAGCCAAGGGACAGGGAAAGGCTACACCTTC. Its translation is CASSQGTGKGYTF.

J is TRBJ2-3 and V is TRBV7-2; 8 nucleotides line up with TRBD1. Per germline, CDR1 SGHTA and CDR2 FQGNSA. The CDR3 spans 16 residues. V gave up 5 bases and J gave up 6 bases; unmatched junction bases: 13. CDR3 protein: CASSLRQGSFEDTQYF. The CDR3 coding sequence is TGTGCCAGCAGCCTACGACAGGGGTCGTTTGAGGATACGCAGTATTTT.

V gene TRBV6-5 combines with J gene TRBJ1-2, with 8 bases lining up with TRBD1. The germline V gene encodes CDR1 MNHEY and CDR2 SVGAGI. Trimming at V came to 5 bases and at J to 4 bases, leaving 6 bases not matched to a gene. This CDR3 contains 14 residues. The CDR3 sequence: CASSPGTGSYGYTF. The CDR3, as DNA: TGTGCCAGCAGTCCCGGGACAGGATCCTATGGCTACACCTTC.

The V call is TRBV19, the J call TRBJ1-1; TRBD1 is a possible D gene (5 bases). The CDR3 totals 13 residues. V dropped 3 bases and J dropped 8 bases, with 13 bases sitting between them. Germline CDR1 LNHDA, CDR2 SQIVND (reference sequence). The CDR3 loop reads CASSIGNRIEAFF. DNA for the CDR3: TGTGCCAGTAGTATTGGTAACAGGATCGAAGCTTTCTTT.

The chain couples TRBV5-1 to TRBJ2-1; 9 bases map to TRBD2. The CDR3 is 15 amino acids. Germline V gene sequence: CDR1 SGHRS, CDR2 YFSETQ. V dropped 4 bases and J dropped 5; count of bases not matched to a gene: 7. The CDR3 here is CASSQRASGNNEQFF. CDR3 coding DNA: TGCGCCAGCAGCCAGAGGGCTAGCGGGAACAATGAGCAGTTCTTC.

This chain joins TRBV6-6 and TRBJ2-2; a weak D match, TRBD1 (6 bases). The CDR3 is 15 residues long. The germline V gene has CDR1 MNHNY and CDR2 SVGAGI (reference sequence). V lost 2 bases, J lost 1 base, and 8 bases lay in between. CDR3 in DNA: TGTGCCAGCAGTTACGGGACACGGAACACCGGGGAGCTGTTTTTT. Translated: CASSYGTRNTGELFF.